Here is one T cell receptor (beta chain) with its context. Here immunoSEQ multiplex PCR was the method, and the copy in TCRdb shows in-frame clones only, minus some. The top ten clones hold less than 8% of a sample with 1,500 to 2,500 clones, about 90% of them seen once. This sample is drawn from a study of chemoradiotherapy in HPV16-positive cancers. About the research overall: Candidate HPV-specific clones and shared TCR motifs came from a couple of HPV16-positive patients.

CDR1 and CDR2 (germline): SNHLY, FYNNEI. This CDR3 spans 14 amino acids. Trimming at V came to 5 bases and at J to 2 bases, leaving 2 bases not matched to a gene. The receptor was derived from a human donor with HPV-associated anogenital cancer. This material consisted of tumor tissue, taken from a patient who underwent chemoradiotherapy. The rearrangement links TRBV2 to TRBJ2-1; TRBD1 agrees at 8 bases. CDR3 sequence: CASSWTGTYNEQFF. For the CDR3, the DNA is TGTGCCAGCAGTTGGACAGGGACCTACAATGAGCAGTTCTTC.